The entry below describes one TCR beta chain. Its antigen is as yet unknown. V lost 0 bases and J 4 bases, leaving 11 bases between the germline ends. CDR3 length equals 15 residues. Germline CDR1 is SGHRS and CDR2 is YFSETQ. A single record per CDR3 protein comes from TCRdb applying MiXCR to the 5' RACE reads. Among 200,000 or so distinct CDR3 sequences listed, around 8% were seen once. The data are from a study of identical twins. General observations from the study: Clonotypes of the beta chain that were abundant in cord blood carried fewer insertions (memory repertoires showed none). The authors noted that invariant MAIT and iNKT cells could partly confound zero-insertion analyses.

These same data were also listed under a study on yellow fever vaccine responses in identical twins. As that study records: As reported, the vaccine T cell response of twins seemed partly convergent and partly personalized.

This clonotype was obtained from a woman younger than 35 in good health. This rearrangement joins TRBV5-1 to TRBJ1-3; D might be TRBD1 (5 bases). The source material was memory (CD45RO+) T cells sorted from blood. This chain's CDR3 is CASSLDTGAGNTIYF. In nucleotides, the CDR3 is TGCGCCAGCAGCTTGGACACCGGGGCGGGAAACACCATATATTTT.